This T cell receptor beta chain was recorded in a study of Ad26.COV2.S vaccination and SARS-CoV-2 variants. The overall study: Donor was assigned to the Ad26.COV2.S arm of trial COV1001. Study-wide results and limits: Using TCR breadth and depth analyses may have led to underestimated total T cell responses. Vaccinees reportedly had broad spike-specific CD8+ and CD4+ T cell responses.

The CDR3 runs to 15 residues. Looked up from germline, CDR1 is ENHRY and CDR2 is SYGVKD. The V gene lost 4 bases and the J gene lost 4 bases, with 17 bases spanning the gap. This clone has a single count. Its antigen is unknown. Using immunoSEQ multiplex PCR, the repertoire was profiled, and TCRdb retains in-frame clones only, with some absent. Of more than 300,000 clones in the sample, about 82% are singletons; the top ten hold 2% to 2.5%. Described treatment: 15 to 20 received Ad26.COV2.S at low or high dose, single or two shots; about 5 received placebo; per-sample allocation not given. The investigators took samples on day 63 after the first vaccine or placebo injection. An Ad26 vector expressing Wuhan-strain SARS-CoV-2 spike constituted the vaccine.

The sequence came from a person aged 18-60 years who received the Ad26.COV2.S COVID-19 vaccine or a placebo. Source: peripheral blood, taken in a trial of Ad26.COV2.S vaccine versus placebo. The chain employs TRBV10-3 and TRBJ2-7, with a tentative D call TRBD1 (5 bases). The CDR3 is CAISADPGIGYEQYF. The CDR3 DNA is TGTGCCATCAGTGCGGACCCAGGGATCGGATACGAGCAGTACTTC.